This paragraph reports one T cell receptor beta chain. TCRdb keeps only in-frame clones here, not all; method: immunoSEQ multiplex PCR. This table has about 25,000 clones, 96% appearing once. This sample was included in a study of B cell selection in AIRE deficiency. The sorted conventional CD4 T cells were gated as CD4+CD127+. The specimen was CD4+CD127+ conventional T cells sorted from PBMCs. This receptor was identified in a human donor in good health.

For the CDR3, the DNA is TGTGCCAGCAGCCTGCCGGGACAGGGGATCGGGGAGCTGTTTTTT. This translates into CASSLPGQGIGELFF. V and J are TRBV6-5 and TRBJ2-2; 10 bases are a match to TRBD1. This CDR3 contains 15 residues. The V segment lost 6 bases and the J segment 7 bases; nucleotides outside the gene matches: 8. The germline CDR1 and CDR2 sequences are MNHEY and SVGAGI.